A selection of T cell receptor beta chains follows, all from one sample in a study of OX40 agonist ivuxolimab in advanced cancers. The protocol was immunoSEQ multiplex PCR, while the TCRdb copy is restricted to in-frame clones and leaves out a portion. Of some 90,000 clones listed, around nine tenths are singletons. Specimen: CD4+ or CD8+ T cells sorted from blood, collected in a trial of the OX40 agonist ivuxolimab. These receptors were obtained from an adult with an advanced solid tumor such as melanoma, head and neck, liver or kidney cancer. CDR3s include the opening cysteine and the closing phenylalanine or tryptophan. D genes are given only for firm matches. Part of the rows lack a size; the others show once, few, many or a class for expanded clones.

NA TRBV4-1 NA CASSTRSGVPNEQFF
NA TRBV9 TRBD2 CASSVVLAGAYTGELFF
NA TRBV5-1 NA CASSLGVQDTEAFF
NA TRBV27 TRBD2 CASSLSPPTLTSGGSLDTQYF
NA TRBV7-8 TRBD2 CASSPLSGGQGNEQFF
NA TRBV6-5 TRBD1 CASRYRGQWGNEQFF
NA TRBV30 NA CAWSVKKGLNTEAFF
NA TRBV11-3 TRBD1 CASSLGTGGEETQYF
NA TRBV4-3 NA CASSQGRGRNTGELFF
once TRBV7-3 NA CASSQGTAYNEQFF
NA TRBV19 NA CASSIGQGMRDNSPLHF